This paragraph covers one T cell receptor (beta chain) sequence. Antigen specificity is unknown. Germline V gene sequence: CDR1 SNHLY, CDR2 FYNNEI. Trimming pared 11 bases from V and 0 bases from J, leaving 11 bases between. There are 13 residues in the CDR3. Each cell subset's genomic DNA was divided evenly among several immunoSEQ plates. Using 200 ng DNA, 32,000 or so T cell genomes, the sorted-subset replicate PCRs were run. Profiling relied on immunoSEQ multiplex PCR, and the TCRdb table lists in-frame clones only, not all of them. The sample holds roughly 2.5 million clones; around 90% are singletons and the top ten take roughly 0.14%. These data belong to a study of shared clonotypes between healthy human individuals. Study results and limitations: Between four donors, naive CD4 clonotypes were shared at a level of about 5%.

Specimen: naive CD4+ T cells sorted from blood. Subset denoted: CD45RA+ positively selected. The source of this sequence is a man younger than 30 in good health. The rearrangement joins TRBV2 to TRBJ1-5; no clear D gene. The CDR3 nucleotides read TGTGCCGGAGCCGGGTATAGCAATCAGCCCCAGCATTTT. It is translated as CAGAGYSNQPQHF.